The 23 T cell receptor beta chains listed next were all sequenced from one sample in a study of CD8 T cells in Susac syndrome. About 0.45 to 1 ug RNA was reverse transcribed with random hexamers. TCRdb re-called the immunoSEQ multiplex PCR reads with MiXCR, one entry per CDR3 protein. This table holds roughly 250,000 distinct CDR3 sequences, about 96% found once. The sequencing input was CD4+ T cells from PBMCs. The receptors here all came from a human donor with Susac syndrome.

In DNA, the CDR3 is TGTGCCAGCAGCACTCCCGTAGGTGGAGCCAGCTACGAGCAGTACTTC. Translated, it gives CASSTPVGGASYEQYF. The chain is built from TRBV12-3 or TRBV12-4 and TRBJ2-7; D unresolved. This CDR3 contains 16 residues. Trimming removed 6 bases at V and 3 bases at J, with 21 bases between.

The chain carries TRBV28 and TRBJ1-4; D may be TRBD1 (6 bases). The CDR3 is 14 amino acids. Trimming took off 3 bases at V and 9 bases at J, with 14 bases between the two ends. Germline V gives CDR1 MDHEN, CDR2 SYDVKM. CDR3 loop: CASSFETGGQKLFF. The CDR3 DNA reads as TGTGCCAGCAGTTTTGAGACAGGCGGGCAAAAACTGTTTTTT.

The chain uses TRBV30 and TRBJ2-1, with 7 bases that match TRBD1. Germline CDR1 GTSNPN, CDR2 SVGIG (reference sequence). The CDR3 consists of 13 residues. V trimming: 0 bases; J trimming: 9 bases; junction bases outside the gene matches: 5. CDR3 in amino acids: CAWSVRGPGEQFF. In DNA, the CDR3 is TGTGCCTGGAGTGTGAGGGGGCCGGGTGAGCAGTTCTTC.

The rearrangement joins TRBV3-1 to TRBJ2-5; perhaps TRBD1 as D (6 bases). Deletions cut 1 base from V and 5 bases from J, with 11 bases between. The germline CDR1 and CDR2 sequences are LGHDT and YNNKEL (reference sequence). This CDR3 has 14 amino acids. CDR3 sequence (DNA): TGTGCCAGCAGCCAAGTTTCCAGGGGTGAGACCCAGTACTTC. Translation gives CASSQVSRGETQYF.

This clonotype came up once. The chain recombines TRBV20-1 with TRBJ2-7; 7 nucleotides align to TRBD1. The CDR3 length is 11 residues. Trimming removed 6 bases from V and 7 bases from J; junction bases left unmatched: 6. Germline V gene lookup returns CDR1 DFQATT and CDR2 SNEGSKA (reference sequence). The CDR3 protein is CSAERGREQYF. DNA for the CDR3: TGCAGTGCGGAAAGGGGGCGGGAGCAGTACTTC.

CDR3 DNA: TGCAGCGTGAAACCCCCCGGGGATGGCTACACCTTC. Translation: CSVKPPGDGYTF. J is TRBJ1-2 and V is TRBV29-1, with D unclear. The V end was cut by 6 bases, the J end by 6 bases, with 14 bases between. There are 12 residues in the CDR3. Germline CDR1 is SQVTM and CDR2 is ANQGSEA.

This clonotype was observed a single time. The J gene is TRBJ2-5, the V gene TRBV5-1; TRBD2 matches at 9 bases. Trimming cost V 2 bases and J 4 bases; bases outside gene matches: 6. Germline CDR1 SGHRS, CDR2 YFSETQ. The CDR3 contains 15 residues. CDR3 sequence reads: CASSFTREGRETQYF. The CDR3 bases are TGCGCCAGCAGCTTTACGCGGGAGGGGAGAGAGACCCAGTACTTC.

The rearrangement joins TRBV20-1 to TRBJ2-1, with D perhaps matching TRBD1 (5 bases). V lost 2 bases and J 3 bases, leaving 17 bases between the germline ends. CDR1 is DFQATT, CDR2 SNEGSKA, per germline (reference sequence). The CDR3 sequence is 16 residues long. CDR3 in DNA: TGCAGTGCTAGACATCAAAGGGGTAGGGGCTACAATGAGCAGTTCTTC. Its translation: CSARHQRGRGYNEQFF.

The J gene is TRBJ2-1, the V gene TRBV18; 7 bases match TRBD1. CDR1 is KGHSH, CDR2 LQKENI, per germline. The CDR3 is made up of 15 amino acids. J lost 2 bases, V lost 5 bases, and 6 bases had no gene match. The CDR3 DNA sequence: TGTGCCAGCTCAACTCGACAGGGTACCTACAATGAGCAGTTCTTC. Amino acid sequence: CASSTRQGTYNEQFF.

The CDR3 loop is CASSVEGTTGELFF. The DNA of the CDR3 is TGTGCCAGCAGCGTAGAAGGGACCACCGGGGAGCTGTTTTTT. The chain joins TRBV9 to TRBJ2-2; D may be TRBD1 or TRBD2 (5 bases each). The ends were cut back, 0 bases at V and 4 bases at J, with 7 bases in the middle. From germline, CDR1 is SGDLS and CDR2 YYNGEE. This CDR3 region has 14 residues.

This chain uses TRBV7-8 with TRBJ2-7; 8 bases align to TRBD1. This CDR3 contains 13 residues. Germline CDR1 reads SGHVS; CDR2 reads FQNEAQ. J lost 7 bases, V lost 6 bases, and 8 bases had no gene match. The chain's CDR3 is CASRETGAREQYF. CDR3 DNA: TGTGCCAGCAGGGAGACAGGGGCTCGAGAGCAGTACTTC.

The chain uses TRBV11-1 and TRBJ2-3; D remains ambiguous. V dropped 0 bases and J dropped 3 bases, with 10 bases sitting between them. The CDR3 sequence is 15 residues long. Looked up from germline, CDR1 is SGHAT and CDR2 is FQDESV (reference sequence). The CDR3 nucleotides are TGTGCCAGCAGCTTAGCCCTGGATGTTACAGATACGCAGTATTTT. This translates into CASSLALDVTDTQYF.

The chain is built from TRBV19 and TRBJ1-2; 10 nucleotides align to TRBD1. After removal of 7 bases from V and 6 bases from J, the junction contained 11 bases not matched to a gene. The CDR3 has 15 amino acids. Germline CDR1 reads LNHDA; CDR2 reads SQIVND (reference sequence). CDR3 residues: CASTLTDRGINGYTF. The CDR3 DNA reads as TGTGCCAGTACCTTGACGGACAGGGGGATTAATGGCTACACCTTC.

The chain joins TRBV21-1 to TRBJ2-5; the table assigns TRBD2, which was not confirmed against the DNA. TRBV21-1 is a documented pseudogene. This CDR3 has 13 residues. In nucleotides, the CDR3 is TGTGCCAGCAGCCCCCGCTCGCAAGAGACCCAGTACTTC. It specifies CASSPRSQETQYF.

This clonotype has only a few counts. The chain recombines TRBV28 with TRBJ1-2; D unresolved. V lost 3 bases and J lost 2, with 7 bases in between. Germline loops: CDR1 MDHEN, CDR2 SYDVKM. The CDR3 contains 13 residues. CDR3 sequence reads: CASSLRGNYGYTF. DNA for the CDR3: TGTGCCAGCAGTTTGCGAGGGAACTATGGCTACACCTTC.

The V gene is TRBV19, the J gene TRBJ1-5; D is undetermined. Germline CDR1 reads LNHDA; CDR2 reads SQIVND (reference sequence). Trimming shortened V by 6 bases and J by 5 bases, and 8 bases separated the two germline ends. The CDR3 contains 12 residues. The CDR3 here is CASRGPDQPQHF. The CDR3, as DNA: TGTGCCAGTAGGGGTCCAGATCAGCCCCAGCATTTT.

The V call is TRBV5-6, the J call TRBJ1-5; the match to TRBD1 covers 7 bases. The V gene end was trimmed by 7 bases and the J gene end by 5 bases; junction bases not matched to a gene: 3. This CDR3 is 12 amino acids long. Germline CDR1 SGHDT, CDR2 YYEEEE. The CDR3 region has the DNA TGTGCCAGCTCCAGGGGGGATCAGCCCCAGCATTTT. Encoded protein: CASSRGDQPQHF.

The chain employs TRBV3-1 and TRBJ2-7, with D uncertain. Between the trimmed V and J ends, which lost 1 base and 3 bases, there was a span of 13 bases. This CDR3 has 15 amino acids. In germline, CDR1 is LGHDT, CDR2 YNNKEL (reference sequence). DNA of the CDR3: TGTGCCAGCAGCCAAGCTTCCTCGAGCGTCTACGAGCAGTACTTC. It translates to CASSQASSSVYEQYF.

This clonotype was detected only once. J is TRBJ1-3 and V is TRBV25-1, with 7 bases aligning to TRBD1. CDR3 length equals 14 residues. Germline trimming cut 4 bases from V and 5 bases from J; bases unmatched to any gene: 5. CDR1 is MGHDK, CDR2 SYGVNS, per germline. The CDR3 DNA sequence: TGTGCCAGCAGTGCCCAGGGGGGCAGAAACACCATATATTTT. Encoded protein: CASSAQGGRNTIYF.

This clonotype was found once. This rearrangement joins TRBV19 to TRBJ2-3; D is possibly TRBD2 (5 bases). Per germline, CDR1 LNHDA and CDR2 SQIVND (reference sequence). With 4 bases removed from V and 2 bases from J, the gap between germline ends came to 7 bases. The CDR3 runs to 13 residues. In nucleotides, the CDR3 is TGTGCCAGTAGTAAGCGGTACACAGATACGCAGTATTTT. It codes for CASSKRYTDTQYF. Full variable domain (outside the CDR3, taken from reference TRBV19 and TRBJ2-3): DGGITQSPKYLFRKEGQNVTLSCEQNLNHDAMYWYRQDPGQGLRLIYYSQIVNDFQKGDIAEGYSVSREKKESFPLTVTSAQKNPTAFYLCASSKRYTDTQYFGPGTRLTVL.

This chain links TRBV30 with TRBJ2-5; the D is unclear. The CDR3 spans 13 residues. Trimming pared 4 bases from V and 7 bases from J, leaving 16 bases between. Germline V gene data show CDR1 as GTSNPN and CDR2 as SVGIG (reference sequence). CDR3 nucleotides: TGTGCCTGGAATCACCTTAGGGATGGGACCCAGTACTTC. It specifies CAWNHLRDGTQYF.

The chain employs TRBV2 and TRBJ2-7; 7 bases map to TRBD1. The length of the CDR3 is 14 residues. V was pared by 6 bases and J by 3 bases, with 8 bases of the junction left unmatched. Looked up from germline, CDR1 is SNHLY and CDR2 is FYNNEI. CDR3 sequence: CASRMTGTVYEQYF. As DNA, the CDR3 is TGTGCCAGCAGGATGACCGGGACAGTCTACGAGCAGTACTTC.

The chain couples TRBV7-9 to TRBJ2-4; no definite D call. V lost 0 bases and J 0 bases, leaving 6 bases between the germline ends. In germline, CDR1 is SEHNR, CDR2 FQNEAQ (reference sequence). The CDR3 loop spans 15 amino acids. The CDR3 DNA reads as TGTGCCAGCAGCTTAGCGATCGTAGCCAAAAACATTCAGTACTTC. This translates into CASSLAIVAKNIQYF.